The present entry profiles one TCR beta chain with its context. As originally analysed: Counts of nucleated cells, estimated from reference gene primer amplification, were obtained. Data came from immunoSEQ multiplex PCR; TCRdb stores just in-frame clones and leaves some out. V, J and clone size were drawn from that table, and D and trimming were deduced from the DNA. Here the sample spans about 150,000 clones, roughly four fifths being singletons. The data were obtained in a study of blood T cell repertoires in COVID-19. Overall study: Acute and convalescent COVID-19 specimens originated in the United States, Italy and Spain. Sample material is recorded as cDNA or gDNA derived from T cells, B-cell-depleted T cells, or PBMCs.

With 0 bases clipped from V and 6 bases from J, the junction kept 2 bases outside the gene matches. Germline lookup yields CDR1 SGHNT and CDR2 YYREEE (reference sequence). The CDR3 has 13 amino acids. The sequence was collected from a woman older than 75 with acute or convalescent COVID-19. The sequencing input was peripheral blood. The gene calls are TRBV5-4 and TRBJ1-2; 7 bases line up with TRBD1. CDR3 sequence reads: CASSLVGGDGYTF. The CDR3 nucleotides read TGTGCCAGCAGCTTGGTAGGGGGCGATGGCTACACCTTC.